Listed below are T cell receptor beta chains from one sample, sequenced in a study of T cell repertoires in cytomegalovirus infection. In TCRdb, the reads were re-called with MiXCR into one record per CDR3 protein. The sample lists fewer than 1,000,000 distinct CDR3 sequences, more than 25% seen once, with more than 13% in the top ten. No antigen has been assigned to these receptors. Source: cultured CD8+ T cells from PBMCs, taken from culture after CMV antigen stimulation. The receptor set was obtained from a human donor in good health (CMV status not recorded). Some clones in this sample may be carry-over from other donors' samples. Both conserved end residues are part of each CDR3. D genes are given only for firm matches. Not all rows give a size; the values are once, few, many and, for expanded clones, a class.

D gene	V gene	J gene	clone size	CDR3 protein	CDR3 DNA
-	TRBV7-2	TRBJ1-6	few	CASSLQTDLSSYNSPLHF	TGTGCCAGCAGCCTCCAGACAGATCTAAGCTCCTATAATTCACCCCTCCACTTT
TRBD1	TRBV4-3	TRBJ2-3	-	CASSQGGQWPTDTQYF	TGCGCCAGCAGCCAAGGGGGACAGTGGCCCACAGATACGCAGTATTTT
TRBD1	TRBV29-1	TRBJ2-1	few	CSVDTPGTGDINEQFF	TGCAGCGTTGATACCCCCGGGACAGGGGATATCAATGAGCAGTTCTTC
-	TRBV6-6	TRBJ2-1	few	CASSHTRDGRLGYNEQFF	TGTGCCAGCAGCCACACCAGGGACGGTCGTCTGGGGTACAATGAGCAGTTCTTC
-	TRBV7-9	TRBJ2-5	few	CASSLVRAGETQYF	TGTGCCAGCAGCTTAGTGAGGGCTGGGGAGACCCAGTACTTC
-	TRBV6-6	TRBJ1-5	-	CASRKGSQHF	TGTGCCAGCAGAAAGGGATCCCAGCATTTT
-	TRBV12-3/TRBV12-4	TRBJ2-2	-	CASSLGPYSVGGELFF	TGTGCCAGCAGTTTAGGCCCCTATTCCGTTGGCGGGGAGCTGTTTTTT
-	TRBV6-1	TRBJ1-5	few	CASSQQEYQPQHF	TGTGCCAGCAGTCAGCAGGAATATCAGCCCCAGCATTTT
-	TRBV29-1	TRBJ1-1	-	CSVEGDGRNTEAFF	TGCAGCGTTGAGGGGGACGGGAGAAACACTGAAGCTTTCTTT
TRBD1	TRBV15	TRBJ2-7	-	CATSGTGGEQYF	TGTGCCACCAGCGGGACAGGGGGCGAGCAGTACTTC
-	TRBV20-1	TRBJ1-6	-	CSATLNREHNSPLHF	TGCAGTGCTACCCTTAACAGGGAACATAATTCACCCCTCCACTTT
TRBD2	TRBV7-2	TRBJ2-3	-	CASSPPRLLAGDLFGTQYF	TGTGCCAGCAGCCCTCCCCGACTGCTAGCGGGGGACCTTTTTGGTACGCAGTATTTT
-	TRBV7-8	TRBJ2-3	many	CASSIQAGRTDTQYF	TGTGCCAGCAGCATCCAGGCAGGGCGCACAGATACGCAGTATTTT
TRBD1	TRBV7-8	TRBJ1-5	many	CASSLIRTGSNQPQHF	TGTGCCAGCAGCTTAATCCGGACAGGGAGCAATCAGCCCCAGCATTTT